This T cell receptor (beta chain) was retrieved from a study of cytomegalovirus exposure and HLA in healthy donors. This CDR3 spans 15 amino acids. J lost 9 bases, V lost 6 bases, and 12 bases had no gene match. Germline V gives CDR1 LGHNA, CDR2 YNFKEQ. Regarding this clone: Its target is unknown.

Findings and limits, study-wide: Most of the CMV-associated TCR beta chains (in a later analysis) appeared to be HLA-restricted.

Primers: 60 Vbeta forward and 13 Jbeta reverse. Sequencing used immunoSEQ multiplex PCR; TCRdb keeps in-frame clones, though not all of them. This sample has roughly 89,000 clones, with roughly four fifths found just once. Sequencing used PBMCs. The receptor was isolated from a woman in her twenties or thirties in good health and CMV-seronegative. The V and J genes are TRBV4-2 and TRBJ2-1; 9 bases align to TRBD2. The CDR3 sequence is CASRPAVAGVSEQFF. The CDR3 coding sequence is TGTGCCAGCAGGCCTGCGGTAGCGGGAGTAAGTGAGCAGTTCTTC.